This passage covers 24 T cell receptor beta chains from one sample sequenced in a study of cytomegalovirus exposure and HLA in healthy donors. The PCR contained 60 Vbeta and 13 Jbeta primers. Clones were read by immunoSEQ multiplex PCR, and TCRdb kept only the in-frame ones, dropping some. The table lists 150,000 to 200,000 clones, 70% to 80% of them singletons. Sequenced sample: PBMCs. These receptors originate from a young woman in good health and CMV-seropositive.

The CDR3 DNA sequence: TGTGCCAGCAGCGACCCCCGCGGGGGGGCCGGGGGAACGCAGTATTTT. This codes for CASSDPRGGAGGTQYF. The J gene is TRBJ2-3, the V gene TRBV9; 9 positions match TRBD2. Germline V CDR1 and CDR2: SGDLS, YYNGEE. The CDR3 extends over 16 amino acids. V was clipped by 3 bases and J by 9 bases; unmatched bases: 14.

This sequence joins TRBV29-1 and TRBJ1-1, with 7 bases lining up with TRBD1. The CDR3 consists of 16 residues. Germline V gene lookup returns CDR1 SQVTM and CDR2 ANQGSEA. The J segment lost 0 bases and the V segment lost 6 bases, leaving 13 bases of the junction unmatched. The CDR3 reads CSVLRTGTRLNTEAFF. Written as DNA, the CDR3 is TGCAGCGTGCTGAGGACAGGAACCCGTCTGAACACTGAAGCTTTCTTT.

The chain joins TRBV7-2 to TRBJ2-1, with 8 bases identical to TRBD2. The CDR3 runs to 14 residues. V gave up 3 bases and J gave up 6 bases; unmatched junction bases: 4. CDR1 is SGHTA, CDR2 FQGNSA, per germline. In DNA form, the CDR3 reads TGTGCCAGCAGCTTGGTCCTAGCGGGCAATGAGCAGTTCTTC. Its translation is CASSLVLAGNEQFF.

This sequence joins TRBV7-9 and TRBJ1-2; D perhaps matches TRBD1 (5 bases). The CDR3 has 14 amino acids. CDR1 and CDR2 (germline): SEHNR, FQNEAQ (reference sequence). Trimming shortened V by 6 bases and J by 3 bases, and 14 bases separated the two germline ends. CDR3 in amino acids: CASRREGADYGYTF. CDR3 bases: TGTGCCAGCAGACGCGAAGGGGCTGACTATGGCTACACCTTC.

This sequence joins TRBV5-1 and TRBJ2-3; 9 bases fit TRBD1. V shed 5 bases, J shed 6 bases, and the junction held 4 bases outside the gene matches. The CDR3 totals 13 residues. Germline V gives CDR1 SGHRS, CDR2 YFSETQ. The CDR3 DNA reads as TGCGCCAGCAGGGGGACAGGGCCCGATACGCAGTATTTT. Protein product: CASRGTGPDTQYF.

The J gene is TRBJ1-6, the V gene TRBV1; TRBD1 was called by the table and not checked on the DNA. TRBV1 is reported as a pseudogene. There are 18 residues in the CDR3. CDR3 sequence (DNA): TGCACCAGCAGCCAAACTGCGACAGGGGGGCTCTATAATTCACCCCTCCACTTT. Its translation is CTSSQTATGGLYNSPLHF.

This clone turned up a few times. This chain uses TRBV7-9 with TRBJ2-1; 7 bases fit TRBD1. The CDR3 totals 17 residues. Losses at the gene ends were 5 bases for V and 0 bases for J; bases not matched to a gene: 10. CDR1 is SEHNR, CDR2 FQNEAQ, per germline (reference sequence). This CDR3 reads CASSRLPTGSSYNEQFF. CDR3 coding DNA: TGTGCCAGCAGCCGGCTCCCGACAGGGAGCTCCTACAATGAGCAGTTCTTC.

This clone was counted between two and nine times. The V and J genes are TRBV5-4 and TRBJ1-2, with D tentatively TRBD1 (6 bases). Germline CDR1 reads SGHNT; CDR2 reads YYREEE (reference sequence). The CDR3 is 16 amino acids. The V end was cut by 0 bases, the J end by 8 bases, with 20 bases between. CDR3 coding DNA: TGTGCCAGCAGCTTGGCGACAGGCCCAATAGGGTACGGCTACACCTTC. It specifies CASSLATGPIGYGYTF.

The chain combines TRBV27 with TRBJ2-3, with a tentative D call TRBD2 (5 bases). The CDR3 loop spans 15 amino acids. V lost 0 bases to trimming and J lost 1 base, with 8 bases between them. Germline V lookup: CDR1 MNHEY, CDR2 SMNVEV (reference sequence). CDR3 DNA sequence: TGTGCCAGCAGTTTATCAGGAGGTGGCACAGATACGCAGTATTTT. Translation: CASSLSGGGTDTQYF.

The chain links TRBV11-2 to TRBJ1-2, with TRBD1 as a possible D gene (6 bases). CDR3 length: 15 amino acids. V was trimmed by 5 bases and J by 4 bases, leaving 17 bases between them. CDR1 is SGHAT and CDR2 is FQNNGV in the germline V gene. Here the CDR3 reads CASSIGTGPLYGYTF. CDR3 bases: TGTGCCAGCAGCATAGGAACAGGGCCTCTCTATGGCTACACCTTC.

J is TRBJ2-2 and V is TRBV7-9; tentatively, D is TRBD2 (6 bases). There are 15 residues in the CDR3. Germline V gene data show CDR1 as SEHNR and CDR2 as FQNEAQ (reference sequence). Trimming removed 4 bases at V and 0 bases at J, with 9 bases between. The CDR3, as DNA: TGTGCCAGCAGCTGGGGACTGCCGAACACCGGGGAGCTGTTTTTT. Translation: CASSWGLPNTGELFF.

This chain uses TRBV9 with TRBJ2-5, with D perhaps TRBD2 (5 bases). This CDR3 is 14 amino acids long. Germline loops: CDR1 SGDLS, CDR2 YYNGEE. V lost 4 bases and J lost 3, with 13 bases in between. The CDR3 nucleotides read TGTGCCAGCAGCTCTCGGACTGCGGAAGAGACCCAGTACTTC. This sequence encodes CASSSRTAEETQYF.

V and J are TRBV6-6 and TRBJ2-7; tentative D call: TRBD2 (6 bases). From germline, CDR1 is MNHNY and CDR2 SVGAGI (reference sequence). Deletions cut 3 bases from V and 0 bases from J, with 15 bases between. The CDR3 has 16 amino acids. The CDR3 loop reads CASSYLGGQFSYEQYF. The CDR3 region has the DNA TGTGCCAGCAGTTATTTGGGGGGTCAATTCTCCTACGAGCAGTACTTC.

This rearrangement joins TRBV7-2 to TRBJ1-1; D perhaps matches TRBD1 (5 bases). Germline V gene lookup returns CDR1 SGHTA and CDR2 FQGNSA. The CDR3 extends over 13 amino acids. The V and J ends lost 3 bases and 8 bases respectively, with 13 bases between them. CDR3 protein: CASSLAQGLEAFF. The CDR3 nucleotides read TGTGCCAGCAGCTTGGCTCAGGGACTCGAAGCTTTCTTT.

The chain recombines TRBV5-6 with TRBJ2-7, with 8 bases fitting TRBD1. Germline CDR1 reads SGHDT; CDR2 reads YYEEEE. This CDR3 has 14 amino acids. With V trimmed by 3 bases and J by 1 base, 3 bases remained unmatched. CDR3 sequence: CASSWGDRSYEQYF. DNA of the CDR3: TGTGCCAGCAGCTGGGGGGACAGGTCCTACGAGCAGTACTTC.

CDR3 DNA: TGCGCCAGCAGCCAAGACAGGGCATCCTACAATGAGCAGTTCTTC. Its translation is CASSQDRASYNEQFF. The rearrangement joins TRBV4-1 to TRBJ2-1; TRBD1 might be the D (5 bases). CDR3 size: 15 residues. The germline CDR1 and CDR2 sequences are MGHRA and YSYEKL. V dropped 0 bases and J dropped 1 base, with 7 bases sitting between them.

In this sample, this clone turned up once. The chain joins TRBV11-2 to TRBJ1-2; tentatively, D is TRBD1 (6 bases). The CDR3 extends over 17 amino acids. Per germline, CDR1 SGHAT and CDR2 FQNNGV. The V end was cut by 10 bases, the J end by 8 bases, with 32 bases between. The CDR3 spells CAILRIRAGARPGGYTF. The CDR3 bases are TGTGCCATCCTTCGTATAAGGGCAGGGGCGAGACCAGGAGGCTACACCTTC.

The rearrangement links TRBV29-1 to TRBJ1-2; D not certain. The V end lost 6 bases, the J end lost 4 bases, and 18 bases lay between the germline ends. CDR3 length: 14 residues. CDR1 is SQVTM and CDR2 is ANQGSEA in the germline V gene. The CDR3 DNA reads TGCAGCGTCGCAAGAGAGGGTGGTAGCTATGGCTACACCTTC. Residues: CSVAREGGSYGYTF.

The chain couples TRBV15 to TRBJ1-5, with D possibly TRBD1 on 5 matching bases. Trimming took off 4 bases at V and 2 bases at J, with 9 bases between the two ends. The CDR3 runs 14 residues. Germline V gives CDR1 LNHNV, CDR2 YYDKDF (reference sequence). The CDR3 loop is CATSTWGGNQPQHF. CDR3 DNA sequence: TGTGCCACCAGCACCTGGGGCGGCAATCAGCCCCAGCATTTT.

This clone has a handful of counts. The gene calls are TRBV2 and TRBJ2-2, with 8 bases aligning to TRBD1. The CDR3 loop spans 18 amino acids. CDR1 SNHLY and CDR2 FYNNEI come from the germline V gene. V lost 5 bases, J lost 5 bases, and 16 bases stayed unmatched. The CDR3 is CASSTDIDRGIITGELFF. Written as DNA, the CDR3 is TGTGCCAGCAGTACCGACATCGACAGGGGAATTATAACCGGGGAGCTGTTTTTT. Based on the CDR3 plus reference TRBV2 and TRBJ2-2, the full variable domain is EPEVTQTPSHQVTQMGQEVILRCVPISNHLYFYWYRQILGQKVEFLVSFYNNEISEKSEIFDDQFSVERPDGSNFTLKIRSTKLEDSAMYFCASSTDIDRGIITGELFFGEGSRLTVL.

For this clone: Other DNA variants within this sample encode the same CDR3. V usage is TRBV4-1 and J usage is TRBJ1-2; no definite D call. V was pared by 1 base and J by 3 bases, with 3 bases between. CDR3 length: 12 residues. Germline V CDR1 and CDR2: MGHRA, YSYEKL. CDR3 region: CASSQADYGYTF. The DNA of the CDR3 is TGCGCCAGCAGCCAAGCTGACTATGGCTACACCTTC.

This chain joins TRBV27 and TRBJ1-5; D is uncertain. CDR3 length equals 13 residues. Germline assignment: CDR1 MNHEY and CDR2 SMNVEV (reference sequence). Trimming shortened V by 3 bases and J by 4 bases, and 7 bases separated the two germline ends. The CDR3 spells CASSFRGNQPQHF. The CDR3 DNA follows: TGTGCCAGCAGTTTTAGAGGTAATCAGCCCCAGCATTTT.

V gene TRBV5-4 combines with J gene TRBJ2-3, with D perhaps TRBD2 (5 bases). CDR3 length: 13 amino acids. Germline V gives CDR1 SGHNT, CDR2 YYREEE (reference sequence). The V and J ends lost 7 bases and 0 bases respectively, with 9 bases between them. The CDR3 reads CASHRGSTDTQYF. CDR3 nucleotides: TGTGCCAGCCATCGGGGTAGCACAGATACGCAGTATTTT.

The gene calls are TRBV25-1 and TRBJ1-2; TRBD1 matches 9 bases. Germline values: CDR1 MGHDK, CDR2 SYGVNS. The CDR3 runs 13 residues. V dropped 2 bases and J dropped 6; count of bases not matched to a gene: 1. The CDR3 bases are TGTGCCAGCAGTGAAGGGACAGGGAATGGCTACACCTTC. It encodes CASSEGTGNGYTF.